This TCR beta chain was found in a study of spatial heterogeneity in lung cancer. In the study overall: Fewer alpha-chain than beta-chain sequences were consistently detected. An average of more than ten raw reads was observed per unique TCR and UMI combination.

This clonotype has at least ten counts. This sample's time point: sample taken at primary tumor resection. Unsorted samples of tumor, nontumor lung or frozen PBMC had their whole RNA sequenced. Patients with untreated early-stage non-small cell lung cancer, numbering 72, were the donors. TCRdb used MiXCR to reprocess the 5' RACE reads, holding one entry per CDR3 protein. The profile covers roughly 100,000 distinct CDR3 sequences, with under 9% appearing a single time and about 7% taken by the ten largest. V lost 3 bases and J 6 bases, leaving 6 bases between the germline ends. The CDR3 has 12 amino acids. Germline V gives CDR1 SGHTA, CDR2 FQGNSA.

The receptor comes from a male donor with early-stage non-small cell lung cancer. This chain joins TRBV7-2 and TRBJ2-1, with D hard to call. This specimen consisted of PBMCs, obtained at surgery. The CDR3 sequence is CASSFLLNEQFF. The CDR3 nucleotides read TGTGCCAGCAGCTTCCTGCTCAATGAGCAGTTCTTC. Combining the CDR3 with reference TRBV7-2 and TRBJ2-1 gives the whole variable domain GAGVSQSPSNKVTEKGKDVELRCDPISGHTALYWYRQSLGQGLEFLIYFQGNSAPDKSGLPSDRFSAERTGGSVSTLTIQRTQQEDSAVYLCASSFLLNEQFFGPGTRLTVL.